This T cell receptor (beta chain) was observed in a study of control samples from healthy donors and cancer patients. TCRdb's copy holds only in-frame clones and misses some; the assay was immunoSEQ multiplex PCR. The table records 150,000 to 200,000 clones, approximately 92% of them present only once. With 2 bases removed from V and 4 bases from J, the gap between germline ends came to 17 bases. The CDR3 is 16 residues long. Per the germline V gene, CDR1 is MNHNS and CDR2 is SASEGT. The chain recombines TRBV6-1 with TRBJ2-5; tentatively, D is TRBD1 or TRBD2 (6 bases each). The sequencing input was blood. The receptor's source is a man aged 25 to 40 in good health. Here the CDR3 DNA reads TGTGCCAGCAGTGAACGGGGGCGGGGCCGGAGAGAGACCCAGTACTTC. As protein: CASSERGRGRRETQYF.